The 3 T cell receptor beta chains below were found in one sample sequenced in a study of T cell responses to AZD1222 COVID-19 vaccine. Data came from immunoSEQ multiplex PCR; TCRdb stores just in-frame clones and leaves some out. The repertoire has more than 85,000 clones, 84% of them found once; the top ten carry approximately 15%. The sample in question was peripheral blood, obtained 28 days after the second AZD1222 dose. The receptors here all came from an adult who received the AZD1222 COVID-19 vaccine.

The chain couples TRBV7-9 to TRBJ1-6; no definite D call. The V end was cut by 6 bases, the J end by 9 bases, with 15 bases between. Germline V lookup: CDR1 SEHNR, CDR2 FQNEAQ (reference sequence). CDR3 length: 14 amino acids. CDR3 coding DNA: TGTGCCAGCAGACCCATAACCCCATTTTCACCCCTCCACTTT. Encoded protein: CASRPITPFSPLHF.

The count of this clone is one. CDR3 amino acids: CATYKRGYTF. CDR3 nucleotides: TGTGCCACCTATAAAAGAGGCTACACCTTC. V and J are TRBV2 and TRBJ1-2, with D unresolved. The CDR3 contains 10 residues. Germline CDR1 reads SNHLY; CDR2 reads FYNNEI. V lost 10 bases and J lost 8, with 11 bases in between.

J is TRBJ2-1 and V is TRBV6-5; 10 positions match TRBD2. CDR3 length: 15 residues. Germline V lookup: CDR1 MNHEY, CDR2 SVGAGI. Trimming cost V 3 bases and J 5 bases; bases outside gene matches: 4. The CDR3 sequence is CASSYSSGGNNEQFF. CDR3 sequence (DNA): TGTGCCAGCAGTTATTCTAGCGGGGGCAACAATGAGCAGTTCTTC.